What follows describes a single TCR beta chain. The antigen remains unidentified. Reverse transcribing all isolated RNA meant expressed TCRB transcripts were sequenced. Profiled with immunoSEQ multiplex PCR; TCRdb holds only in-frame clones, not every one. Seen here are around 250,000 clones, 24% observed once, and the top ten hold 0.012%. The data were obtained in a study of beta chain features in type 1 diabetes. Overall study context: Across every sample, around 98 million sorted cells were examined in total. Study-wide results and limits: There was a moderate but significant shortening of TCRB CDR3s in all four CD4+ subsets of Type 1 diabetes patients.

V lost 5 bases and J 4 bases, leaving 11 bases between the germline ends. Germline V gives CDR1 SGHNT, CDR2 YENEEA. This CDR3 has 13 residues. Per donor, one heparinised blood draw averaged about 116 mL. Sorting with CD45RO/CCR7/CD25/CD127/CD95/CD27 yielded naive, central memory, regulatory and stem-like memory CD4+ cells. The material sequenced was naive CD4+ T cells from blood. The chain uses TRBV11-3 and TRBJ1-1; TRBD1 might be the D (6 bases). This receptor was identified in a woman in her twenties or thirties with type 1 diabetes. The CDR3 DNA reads TGTGCCAGCAGCGGTACGGACAGCACTGAAGCTTTCTTT. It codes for CASSGTDSTEAFF.